The 12 T cell receptor beta chains reported below all come from one sample, sequenced in a study of OX40 agonist ivuxolimab in advanced cancers. Using immunoSEQ multiplex PCR, the repertoire was profiled, and TCRdb retains in-frame clones only, with some absent. The sample has around 68,000 clones, about 91% seen once; the top ten hold approximately 0.99%. This sample comprised CD4+ or CD8+ T cells sorted from blood, obtained in a trial of the OX40 agonist ivuxolimab. These receptor sequences come from an adult with an advanced solid tumor such as melanoma, head and neck, liver or kidney cancer.

V and J are TRBV7-2 and TRBJ2-2; 7 nucleotides align to TRBD1. The CDR3 sequence is 15 residues long. V lost 4 bases and J lost 7; bases outside the gene matches: 9. The germline V gene has CDR1 SGHTA and CDR2 FQGNSA. In DNA, the CDR3 is TGTGCCAGCAGCTCAGGACAGGCGGTTTTCGGGGAGCTGTTTTTT. Protein: CASSSGQAVFGELFF. The complete variable domain, with remaining parts taken from reference TRBV7-2 and TRBJ2-2, reads GAGVSQSPSNKVTEKGKDVELRCDPISGHTALYWYRQSLGQGLEFLIYFQGNSAPDKSGLPSDRFSAERTGGSVSTLTIQRTQQEDSAVYLCASSSGQAVFGELFFGEGSRLTVL.

The chain combines TRBV6-5 with TRBJ2-7; 7 bases fit TRBD1. Germline loops: CDR1 MNHEY, CDR2 SVGAGI. CDR3 length equals 15 residues. Trimming took 0 bases from V and 3 from J; bases not matched to a gene: 5. CDR3 in DNA: TGTGCCAGCAGTTACTCGATGGGACAGAGCTACGAGCAGTACTTC. This gives the protein CASSYSMGQSYEQYF.

The chain links TRBV5-6 to TRBJ1-1; D is uncertain. The CDR3 consists of 13 residues. CDR1 and CDR2 (germline): SGHDT, YYEEEE. Trimming pared 4 bases from V and 1 base from J, leaving 8 bases between. The CDR3 nucleotides are TGTGCCAGCAGCCCGAGACGGAACACTGAAGCTTTCTTT. This translates into CASSPRRNTEAFF.

V and J are TRBV6-6 and TRBJ2-7, with D hard to call. Germline V gene lookup returns CDR1 MNHNY and CDR2 SVGAGI (reference sequence). V lost 8 bases and J 2 bases, leaving 13 bases between the germline ends. The CDR3 consists of 13 residues. This CDR3 is CASLSDSAYEQYF. The CDR3, as DNA: TGTGCCAGCCTAAGTGATTCGGCCTACGAGCAGTACTTC.

The V and J genes are TRBV7-2 and TRBJ2-1, with 8 bases aligning to TRBD2. Germline CDR1 reads SGHTA; CDR2 reads FQGNSA. The CDR3 length is 16 residues. V gave up 2 bases and J gave up 4 bases; unmatched junction bases: 7. The CDR3 DNA follows: TGTGCCAGCAGCTTACGAGCGGGGGTCACATACAATGAGCAGTTCTTC. This translates into CASSLRAGVTYNEQFF.

This clone was counted once. CDR3 in amino acids: CASSEGGTRSGEQYF. For the CDR3, the DNA is TGTGCCAGCAGTGAAGGAGGGACTAGGTCGGGGGAGCAGTACTTC. V is TRBV6-1 and J is TRBJ2-7; 8 bases map to TRBD2. Germline V lookup: CDR1 MNHNS, CDR2 SASEGT. The CDR3 has 15 amino acids. J was trimmed by 7 bases and V by 1 base; bases with no gene match: 9.

Notes on this clone: This CDR3 fails to terminate in the conserved phenylalanine or tryptophan, so it likely reflects a read error. V and J are TRBV6-5 and TRBJ1-2; D is possibly TRBD1 (5 bases). The CDR3 is 12 amino acids. Trimming shortened V by 8 bases and J by 3 bases, and 10 bases separated the two germline ends. Germline CDR1 is MNHEY and CDR2 is SVGAGI. The CDR3 is CASADSHYGYTS. CDR3 nucleotides: TGTGCCAGCGCCGACAGCCACTATGGCTACACCTCC.

This clone was detected once. The chain joins TRBV30 to TRBJ1-2; TRBD1 aligns across 10 bases. Looked up from germline, CDR1 is GTSNPN and CDR2 is SVGIG (reference sequence). J gave up 7 bases and V 8 bases, and 10 bases lay outside the gene matches. This CDR3 has 13 amino acids. In DNA, the CDR3 is TGTGCCACCCTCAGGGGACAGGGGTCTGGCTACACCTTC. Translated, it gives CATLRGQGSGYTF.

The gene calls are TRBV2 and TRBJ2-7; weak D call: TRBD2 (6 bases). Germline-derived CDR1 and CDR2 are SNHLY and FYNNEI. This CDR3 contains 16 residues. V was trimmed by 2 bases and J by 2 bases, leaving 16 bases between them. CDR3 sequence (DNA): TGTGCCAGCAGTGAAATCAGGCGGGGATCCACCTACGAGCAGTACTTC. It codes for CASSEIRRGSTYEQYF.

A single count supports this clone. The chain links TRBV2 to TRBJ1-1; D ambiguous. Germline V gene sequence: CDR1 SNHLY, CDR2 FYNNEI. Trimming removed 5 bases from V and 1 base from J, with 8 bases in between. This CDR3 spans 13 amino acids. The CDR3 loop reads CASSSHWNTEAFF. The CDR3, as DNA: TGTGCCAGCAGTTCTCACTGGAACACTGAAGCTTTCTTT.

The chain links TRBV7-9 to TRBJ2-2; D is unresolved. V was pared by 5 bases and J by 4 bases, with 11 bases between. This CDR3 comprises 14 residues. From germline, CDR1 is SEHNR and CDR2 FQNEAQ (reference sequence). The CDR3 region has the DNA TGTGCCAGCAGCCCGGACGGAGCCACCGGGGAGCTGTTTTTT. Protein: CASSPDGATGELFF.

This chain links TRBV10-3 with TRBJ2-6; 7 bases are shared with TRBD1. Germline V gives CDR1 ENHRY, CDR2 SYGVKD. This CDR3 is 15 amino acids long. J lost 4 bases, V lost 7 bases, and 7 bases had no gene match. The CDR3: CAINPTGAGANVLTF. The CDR3 bases are TGTGCCATCAACCCAACAGGGGCCGGGGCCAACGTCCTGACTTTC.